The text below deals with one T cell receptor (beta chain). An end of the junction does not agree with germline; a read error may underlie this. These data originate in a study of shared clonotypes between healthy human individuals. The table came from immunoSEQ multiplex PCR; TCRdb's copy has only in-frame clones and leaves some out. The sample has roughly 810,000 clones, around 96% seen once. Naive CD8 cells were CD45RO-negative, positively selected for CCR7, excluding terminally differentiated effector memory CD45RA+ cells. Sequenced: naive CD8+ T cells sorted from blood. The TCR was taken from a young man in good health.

The DNA of the CDR3 is TGTACCAGCAGCCAAAGCGGGAATCCGTTCTTC. Protein product: CTSSQSGNPFF. V is TRBV7-9 and J is TRBJ2-1; TRBD2 agrees at 7 bases. The CDR3 extends over 11 amino acids. Germline-derived CDR1 and CDR2 are SEHNR and FQNEAQ (reference sequence).